Listed here are 20 T cell receptor beta chains from one sample, sequenced in a study of blood T cell repertoires in COVID-19. Some clones are missing from TCRdb's copy, which holds only in-frame ones; the method was immunoSEQ multiplex PCR. The sample holds about 59,000 clones, about 93% seen once. The sample comprised peripheral blood. Receptor source: an elderly man with acute or convalescent COVID-19.

V is TRBV19 and J is TRBJ1-1; the D gene is possibly TRBD1 (6 bases). Deletions cut 2 bases from V and 8 bases from J, with 21 bases between. Germline CDR1 reads LNHDA; CDR2 reads SQIVND (reference sequence). The CDR3 runs 16 residues. The CDR3: CASSIHHPTGRGEAFF. CDR3 DNA sequence: TGTGCCAGTAGTATACACCACCCAACAGGTAGGGGGGAAGCTTTCTTT.

V usage is TRBV15 and J usage is TRBJ1-6; unclear D gene. CDR1 LNHNV and CDR2 YYDKDF come from the germline V gene (reference sequence). V was shortened by 3 bases and J by 2 bases, with 8 bases between the two germline ends. CDR3 size: 15 residues. The CDR3 DNA reads as TGTGCCACCAGCAGCTCCGGGGCCTATAATTCACCCCTCCACTTT. This sequence encodes CATSSSGAYNSPLHF.

The count of this clone is one. This rearrangement joins TRBV5-1 to TRBJ1-3; 8 bases are shared with TRBD1. The CDR3 loop spans 16 amino acids. Germline CDR1 reads SGHRS; CDR2 reads YFSETQ. With V trimmed by 2 bases and J by 2 bases, 6 bases remained unmatched. CDR3 DNA sequence: TGCGCCAGCAGCTTCTCCGGGACAGGTGCTGGAAACACCATATATTTT. It translates to CASSFSGTGAGNTIYF.

V gene TRBV9 combines with J gene TRBJ2-1; 9 nucleotides line up with TRBD2. V was clipped by 2 bases and J by 8 bases; unmatched bases: 5. This CDR3 comprises 14 residues. Germline CDR1 is SGDLS and CDR2 is YYNGEE. The CDR3 bases are TGTGCCAGCAGCGTCGGCGGGGGGGCCGATGAGCAGTTCTTC. Encoded protein: CASSVGGGADEQFF.

By frequency in the sample, this clone is medium-sized. This same CDR3 is encoded by further DNA sequences in the sample. This CDR3 is CASSYRRGGSYEQYF. The CDR3 DNA sequence: TGTGCCAGCAGTTACCGCCGAGGGGGCTCCTACGAGCAGTACTTC. The rearrangement uses TRBV6-5 and TRBJ2-7; perhaps TRBD1 as D (6 bases). This CDR3 has 15 amino acids. Deletions cut 2 bases from V and 0 bases from J, with 11 bases between. Germline V gene sequence: CDR1 MNHEY, CDR2 SVGAGI.

The table lists this clone with a count of one. The J gene is TRBJ2-2, the V gene TRBV5-1, with D possibly being TRBD2 (7 bases). V was shortened by 4 bases and J by 3 bases, with 16 bases between the two germline ends. Germline CDR1 reads SGHRS; CDR2 reads YFSETQ. This CDR3 spans 16 amino acids. The CDR3 loop is CASSRRGGLDTGELFF. CDR3 DNA: TGCGCCAGCAGCCGGAGGGGGGGCCTGGACACCGGGGAGCTGTTTTTT.

The DNA of the CDR3 is TGTGCCAGTAGTATTAGACAAAAAAACTATGGCTACACCTTC. Translated: CASSIRQKNYGYTF. The V and J genes are TRBV19 and TRBJ1-2; D is undetermined. Trimming took 3 bases from V and 2 from J, leaving 10 bases between them. The germline CDR1 and CDR2 sequences are LNHDA and SQIVND (reference sequence). The CDR3 contains 14 residues.

The gene calls are TRBV19 and TRBJ2-5; tentatively, D is TRBD2 (5 bases). This CDR3 contains 13 residues. V lost 5 bases and J lost 5, with 12 bases in between. The germline CDR1 and CDR2 sequences are LNHDA and SQIVND (reference sequence). The CDR3 nucleotides are TGTGCCAGTAGTTCCGGACTGAGGGAGACCCAGTACTTC. Its protein is CASSSGLRETQYF. The entire variable domain, with the rest obtained from reference TRBV19 and TRBJ2-5, is as follows: DGGITQSPKYLFRKEGQNVTLSCEQNLNHDAMYWYRQDPGQGLRLIYYSQIVNDFQKGDIAEGYSVSREKKESFPLTVTSAQKNPTAFYLCASSSGLRETQYFGPGTRLLVL.

The chain recombines TRBV15 with TRBJ2-5, with 8 bases fitting TRBD2. V was clipped by 3 bases and J by 4 bases; unmatched bases: 7. In germline, CDR1 is LNHNV, CDR2 YYDKDF (reference sequence). The CDR3 is made up of 15 amino acids. The CDR3 region has the DNA TGTGCCACCAGCAGTGGGACTAGTCAGTCAGAGACCCAGTACTTC. This encodes CATSSGTSQSETQYF.

This chain joins TRBV7-2 and TRBJ2-5, with 9 bases that match TRBD1. The junction had 9 bases not matched to a gene; V was cut back by 5 bases and J by 5 bases. This CDR3 comprises 15 residues. Germline assignment: CDR1 SGHTA and CDR2 FQGNSA. CDR3: CASSPPGQGGETQYF. In DNA form, the CDR3 reads TGTGCCAGCAGCCCTCCGGGACAGGGTGGGGAGACCCAGTACTTC.

The chain couples TRBV13 to TRBJ2-1; tentatively, D is TRBD2 (6 bases). This CDR3 spans 13 amino acids. The V end was cut by 4 bases, the J end by 5 bases, with 9 bases between. Germline V gene lookup returns CDR1 PRHDT and CDR2 FYEKMQ (reference sequence). CDR3 nucleotide sequence: TGTGCCAGCAGCTCGCGGACTAACAATGAGCAGTTCTTC. It yields the protein CASSSRTNNEQFF.

V gene TRBV5-1 combines with J gene TRBJ1-4; D is undetermined. The CDR3 is 15 residues long. V was pared by 4 bases and J by 5 bases, with 15 bases between. Germline lookup yields CDR1 SGHRS and CDR2 YFSETQ. The CDR3 sequence is CASSLEARGNEKLFF. CDR3 nucleotide sequence: TGCGCCAGCAGCCTGGAGGCACGCGGAAATGAAAAACTGTTTTTT.

V and J are TRBV6-4 and TRBJ1-2, with TRBD1 matching 9 bases. The germline V gene has CDR1 MRHNA and CDR2 SNTAGT. The CDR3 is 16 amino acids. The trim removed 8 bases at V and 5 bases at J, leaving 15 bases unmatched. CDR3 DNA sequence: TGTGCCAGCGGATCCTCGGGACAGGGAGCGTCTTATGGCTACACCTTC. As protein: CASGSSGQGASYGYTF.

CDR3 protein: CASSGIGTSGALQETQYF. CDR3 nucleotides: TGTGCCAGCAGTGGAATTGGGACTAGCGGGGCCCTTCAAGAGACCCAGTACTTC. This chain connects TRBV6-2 or TRBV6-3 to TRBJ2-5; 13 bases fit TRBD2. Unmatched junction bases numbered 11, after V lost 5 bases and J lost 2 bases. The germline CDR1 and CDR2 sequences are MNHEY and SVGEGT. The CDR3 has 18 residues.

This sequence joins TRBV4-1 and TRBJ2-7, with D tentatively TRBD2 (6 bases). The V end lost 1 base, the J end lost 2 bases, and 15 bases lay between the germline ends. Germline V lookup: CDR1 MGHRA, CDR2 YSYEKL. The length of the CDR3 is 16 residues. CDR3 region: CASSQVANGGTYEQYF. CDR3 nucleotide sequence: TGCGCCAGCAGCCAAGTTGCTAACGGGGGAACCTACGAGCAGTACTTC.

A remark on this clone: Other nucleotide sequences from this sample produce the same CDR3. The chain recombines TRBV20-1 with TRBJ2-7, with D possibly TRBD1 on 6 matching bases. The V gene's germline CDR1 is DFQATT and CDR2 SNEGSKA (reference sequence). The CDR3 is made up of 11 amino acids. The germline V and J ends were trimmed by 5 bases and 3 bases, with 8 bases remaining between them. CDR3 DNA: TGCAGTGCTCCGACAGGCTACGAGCAGTACTTC. This encodes CSAPTGYEQYF.

This chain connects TRBV6-6 to TRBJ2-7; weak D call: TRBD2 (5 bases). Deletions cut 2 bases from V and 6 bases from J, with 11 bases between. The CDR3 length is 13 residues. CDR1 MNHNY and CDR2 SVGAGI come from the germline V gene (reference sequence). Written as DNA, the CDR3 is TGTGCCAGCAGTTACAATGAGGGTGTCGAGCAGTACTTC. Its protein product is CASSYNEGVEQYF.

This clone appeared once. This chain connects TRBV5-4 to TRBJ1-2; 7 nucleotides agree with TRBD1. There are 15 residues in the CDR3. The V segment lost 5 bases and the J segment 6 bases; nucleotides outside the gene matches: 13. Germline CDR1 and CDR2: SGHNT and YYREEE (reference sequence). This CDR3 is CASRPGQDSTNGYTF. As DNA, the CDR3 is TGTGCCAGCAGACCCGGACAGGACTCCACTAATGGCTACACCTTC.

The gene calls are TRBV20-1 and TRBJ1-2; TRBD1 is a possible D gene (6 bases). The CDR3 consists of 14 residues. The V end was cut by 3 bases, the J end by 6 bases, with 17 bases between. Germline CDR1 and CDR2: DFQATT and SNEGSKA (reference sequence). The CDR3 DNA follows: TGCAGTGCTAGTGAGGAACAGGGAAGAGATGGCTACACCTTC. It specifies CSASEEQGRDGYTF.

V gene TRBV12-3 or TRBV12-4 combines with J gene TRBJ2-7, with D maybe TRBD2 (5 bases). The V and J ends lost 6 bases and 7 bases respectively, with 13 bases between them. The CDR3 totals 12 residues. The CDR3 nucleotides read TGTGCCAGCAGGCGAGCGGCCGAGGAGCAGTACTTC. Its protein is CASRRAAEEQYF.